Listed here is a single T cell receptor (beta chain). Its antigen is unknown. The data belong to a study of shared clonotypes between healthy human individuals. About the study: Plates per donor: three CD4 naive, three CD4 memory, two CD8 naive, one CD8 memory. Regarding the study as a whole: Memory subsets had estimated richness that was generally smaller than that of naive subsets.

The authors ran the assay at deep level. TCRdb keeps only in-frame clones here, not all; method: immunoSEQ multiplex PCR. Among about 2.3 million clones listed, over 85% were seen once. CD4+ cells underwent separation, giving CD45RA+ naive and CD45RA-negative memory subsets. The receptor was derived from a man aged 18-30 years in good health. Some clones in this sample may be carry-over from other donors' samples. Sequencing was carried out using naive CD4+ T cells from PBMCs. The subset denotes: CD45RA+ positively selected.

In DNA, the CDR3 is TGTGCCAGCAGCTTTGAAAGGACAGGTTATGGCTACACCTTC. Its translation: CASSFERTGYGYTF. V gene TRBV7-3 combines with J gene TRBJ1-2; 7 bases fit TRBD1. Germline values: CDR1 SGHTA, CDR2 FQGTGA. V dropped 3 bases and J dropped 5; count of bases not matched to a gene: 6. This CDR3 region has 14 residues.